This T cell receptor (beta chain) comes out of a study of T cell responses to AZD1222 COVID-19 vaccine. TCRdb's table, derived via immunoSEQ multiplex PCR, lists solely in-frame clones and lacks some. The profile shows more than 150,000 clones, over 80% of them singletons. Of note for this clone: Its cognate antigen is unknown.

The study's findings and limits: Elevations in Spike-specific TCR breadth and depth followed administration of two AZD1222 doses. Mostly white British, mostly female donors; authors suggested clonal diversity may be underestimated. Among AZD1222 vaccinees, only six or seven were seropositive at baseline.

The sample was peripheral blood, taken on day 0 of AZD1222 vaccination. The receptor comes from an adult in good health.

Written as DNA, the CDR3 is TGTGCCAGCAGGAACAGGGAGGCCACCGGGGAGCTGTTTTTT. Protein product: CASRNREATGELFF. The rearrangement joins TRBV2 to TRBJ2-2; either TRBD1 or TRBD2 may fit D (6 bases each). Looked up from germline, CDR1 is SNHLY and CDR2 is FYNNEI. The CDR3 has 14 residues. Trimming stripped 6 bases from V and 4 bases from J, with 12 bases between.